This entry lists 22 T cell receptor beta chains sequenced from one sample in a study of technical replicates of blood from four donors. Clones were read by immunoSEQ multiplex PCR, and TCRdb kept only the in-frame ones, dropping some. The data contain tens of thousands of clones, roughly 95% of them singletons. Sample: T cells isolated from PBMCs. The receptor source for this set is a human donor in good health.

CDR3 nucleotide sequence: TGTGCCAGCAGCGGAGAGGGGGGAGGGGACGAGCAGTACTTC. Translated: CASSGEGGGDEQYF. The rearrangement uses TRBV7-9 and TRBJ2-7; possibly TRBD2 for D (7 bases). V dropped 5 bases and J dropped 5 bases, with 16 bases sitting between them. There are 14 residues in the CDR3. Germline CDR1 is SEHNR and CDR2 is FQNEAQ (reference sequence).

The chain recombines TRBV10-3 with TRBJ2-7, with TRBD2 matching 7 bases. The CDR3 length is 15 residues. Trimming cost V 5 bases and J 5 bases; bases outside gene matches: 12. Germline V gives CDR1 ENHRY, CDR2 SYGVKD. CDR3 region: CAISPGVGGFNEQYF. In DNA, the CDR3 is TGTGCCATCAGTCCTGGGGTCGGGGGGTTTAACGAGCAGTACTTC.

The gene calls are TRBV29-1 and TRBJ1-1; D gene ambiguous. Germline loops: CDR1 SQVTM, CDR2 ANQGSEA. V lost 7 bases and J 3 bases, leaving 18 bases between the germline ends. The CDR3 spans 14 residues. The CDR3 DNA sequence: TGCAGCGGTGGGCCCCTCTTAATAGACACTGAAGCTTTCTTT. Translated: CSGGPLLIDTEAFF.

This chain joins TRBV27 and TRBJ2-5, with 10 positions matching TRBD1. The CDR3 consists of 14 residues. The ends lost 7 bases at V and 2 bases at J; junction bases unmatched: 4. CDR1 is MNHEY, CDR2 SMNVEV, per germline (reference sequence). The CDR3 DNA reads as TGTGCCAGCACCAGGACAGGGGGTCAAGAGACCCAGTACTTC. Translating it yields CASTRTGGQETQYF.

This clone was counted once. This chain's CDR3 is CASRVAGGHEQFF. The CDR3 DNA sequence: TGTGCCAGCAGGGTAGCGGGAGGGCATGAGCAGTTCTTC. The chain links TRBV28 to TRBJ2-1, with TRBD2 matching over 11 bases. CDR1 is MDHEN and CDR2 is SYDVKM in the germline V gene. The ends lost 6 bases at V and 8 bases at J; junction bases unmatched: 3. The CDR3 extends over 13 amino acids.

The gene calls are TRBV19 and TRBJ1-1; D perhaps matches TRBD1 (5 bases). From germline, CDR1 is LNHDA and CDR2 SQIVND (reference sequence). The CDR3 is 12 amino acids. The V gene lost 10 bases and the J gene lost 1 base, with 10 bases spanning the gap. DNA for the CDR3: TGTGCCACCGGACAACCGAACACTGAAGCTTTCTTT. It is translated as CATGQPNTEAFF. The full variable domain, completed using reference TRBV19 and TRBJ1-1, is DGGITQSPKYLFRKEGQNVTLSCEQNLNHDAMYWYRQDPGQGLRLIYYSQIVNDFQKGDIAEGYSVSREKKESFPLTVTSAQKNPTAFYLCATGQPNTEAFFGQGTRLTVV.

This rearrangement joins TRBV5-4 to TRBJ2-4; TRBD1 aligns across 8 bases. V gave up 4 bases and J gave up 0 bases; unmatched junction bases: 9. The germline gives CDR1 SGHNT, CDR2 YYREEE (reference sequence). The CDR3 extends over 17 amino acids. CDR3 nucleotides: TGTGCCAGCAGCCGGCCCCGGACAGGGAGAGCCAAAAACATTCAGTACTTC. Protein sequence: CASSRPRTGRAKNIQYF.

The chain uses TRBV9 and TRBJ1-1; 10 bases line up with TRBD1. Trimming took 4 bases from V and 1 from J; bases not matched to a gene: 13. The CDR3 runs 18 residues. The germline CDR1 and CDR2 sequences are SGDLS and YYNGEE. Here the CDR3 reads CASSRTGQGRLGNTEAFF. Written as DNA, the CDR3 is TGTGCCAGCAGCAGAACGGGACAGGGGAGGTTAGGGAACACTGAAGCTTTCTTT.

The chain employs TRBV4-1 and TRBJ1-1; weak D call: TRBD1 (5 bases). Per the germline V gene, CDR1 is MGHRA and CDR2 is YSYEKL. V lost 6 bases and J lost 8, with 16 bases in between. The CDR3 sequence is 13 residues long. This CDR3 reads CASRQDGPSEAFF. In DNA form, the CDR3 reads TGCGCCAGCAGACAGGACGGGCCCAGCGAAGCTTTCTTT.

This sequence joins TRBV7-2 and TRBJ1-5, with D possibly matching TRBD1 (5 bases). CDR3 size: 15 residues. Germline CDR1 SGHTA, CDR2 FQGNSA. V gave up 2 bases and J gave up 4 bases, with 12 bases separating them. This chain's CDR3 is CASSLTGANNQPQHF. CDR3 DNA sequence: TGTGCCAGCAGCTTAACAGGCGCCAATAATCAGCCCCAGCATTTT. The entire variable domain, with the rest obtained from reference TRBV7-2 and TRBJ1-5, is as follows: GAGVSQSPSNKVTEKGKDVELRCDPISGHTALYWYRQSLGQGLEFLIYFQGNSAPDKSGLPSDRFSAERTGGSVSTLTIQRTQQEDSAVYLCASSLTGANNQPQHFGDGTRLSIL.

The count of this clone is one. The V gene is TRBV7-9, the J gene TRBJ2-1; no clear D gene. The germline V and J ends were trimmed by 7 bases and 4 bases, with 11 bases remaining between them. Germline-derived CDR1 and CDR2 are SEHNR and FQNEAQ (reference sequence). The CDR3 sequence is 13 residues long. The CDR3 region has the DNA TGTGCCAGCACCCCGGGTGTTTACAATGAGCAGTTCTTC. As protein: CASTPGVYNEQFF.

The chain is built from TRBV29-1 and TRBJ1-2, with D possibly being TRBD1 (5 bases). Germline values: CDR1 SQVTM, CDR2 ANQGSEA. V was clipped by 0 bases and J by 3 bases, with 11 bases between them. CDR3 length: 14 amino acids. CDR3: CSVEDRQGYYGYTF. CDR3 coding DNA: TGCAGCGTTGAAGATCGCCAGGGATACTATGGCTACACCTTC.

The rearrangement links TRBV2 to TRBJ2-7; 13 nucleotides align to TRBD2. The length of the CDR3 is 15 residues. J lost 7 bases, V lost 5 bases, and 8 bases had no gene match. Germline V gene lookup returns CDR1 SNHLY and CDR2 FYNNEI. This chain's CDR3 is CASSPGLAGVSEQYF. DNA for the CDR3: TGTGCCAGCAGTCCAGGACTAGCGGGAGTAAGTGAGCAGTACTTC.

This clone appeared a single time. The chain is built from TRBV11-2 and TRBJ1-2; D remains unclear. Trimming took off 1 base at V and 5 bases at J, with 14 bases between the two ends. This CDR3 comprises 15 residues. CDR1 and CDR2 (germline): SGHAT, FQNNGV. The CDR3 region is CASSLGDGPLYGYTF. CDR3 bases: TGTGCCAGCAGCTTAGGCGATGGGCCTCTGTATGGCTACACCTTC. The whole variable domain, remainder taken from reference TRBV11-2 and TRBJ1-2, is EAGVAQSPRYKIIEKRQSVAFWCNPISGHATLYWYQQILGQGPKLLIQFQNNGVVDDSQLPKDRFSAERLKGVDSTLKIQPAKLEDSAVYLCASSLGDGPLYGYTFGSGTRLTVV.

This chain uses TRBV9 with TRBJ2-1, with a weak D call TRBD2 (5 bases). Germline CDR1 and CDR2: SGDLS and YYNGEE. Deletions cut 7 bases from V and 2 bases from J, with 13 bases between. The CDR3 is 14 amino acids. CDR3 DNA: TGTGCCAGCCAAGAGCTAGCTACCTACAATGAGCAGTTCTTC. This codes for CASQELATYNEQFF.

J is TRBJ2-2 and V is TRBV10-2, with a possible D match to TRBD2 (6 bases). This CDR3 spans 17 amino acids. Germline V CDR1 and CDR2: WSHSY, SAAADI. Trimming removed 0 bases at V and 2 bases at J, with 13 bases between. The CDR3 loop reads CASSESWPGLNTGELFF. In DNA, the CDR3 is TGCGCCAGCAGTGAGTCCTGGCCAGGACTAAACACCGGGGAGCTGTTTTTT.

The genes are TRBV29-1 and TRBJ2-3; 7 nucleotides match TRBD2. The CDR3 totals 15 residues. Unmatched junction bases numbered 15, after V lost 6 bases and J lost 6 bases. Germline V gene sequence: CDR1 SQVTM, CDR2 ANQGSEA. The CDR3 protein is CSVSQEAGVTDTQYF. The CDR3 DNA reads as TGCAGCGTCTCGCAAGAGGCGGGAGTTACCGATACGCAGTATTTT.

This chain connects TRBV19 to TRBJ1-1, with D maybe TRBD1 (6 bases). V was clipped by 9 bases and J by 2 bases, with 16 bases between them. This CDR3 is built from 14 residues. Germline V gene sequence: CDR1 LNHDA, CDR2 SQIVND (reference sequence). CDR3 in amino acids: CASHHRERNTEAFF. The CDR3 bases are TGTGCCAGCCATCACAGGGAGCGAAACACTGAAGCTTTCTTT.

The rearrangement links TRBV2 to TRBJ1-2; TRBD1 aligns across 7 bases. This CDR3 is 16 amino acids long. The V gene's germline CDR1 is SNHLY and CDR2 FYNNEI. With V trimmed by 6 bases and J by 8 bases, 18 bases remained unmatched. The chain's CDR3 is CASRQKSGGSVYGYTF. The CDR3 DNA follows: TGTGCCAGCAGGCAAAAGTCAGGGGGTAGCGTTTACGGCTACACCTTC.

The genes are TRBV27 and TRBJ1-2; 9 bases fit TRBD1. Germline loops: CDR1 MNHEY, CDR2 SMNVEV (reference sequence). V was clipped by 7 bases and J by 2 bases; unmatched bases: 5. This CDR3 has 14 amino acids. The CDR3 nucleotides are TGTGCCAGCAAATCCGGGACAGGGAACTATGGCTACACCTTC. It specifies CASKSGTGNYGYTF.

The chain carries TRBV15 and TRBJ2-7; D gene ambiguous. With 2 bases removed from V and 5 bases from J, the gap between germline ends came to 13 bases. The CDR3 is 14 residues long. Germline CDR1 reads LNHNV; CDR2 reads YYDKDF (reference sequence). The CDR3 sequence is CATSRQRRSHEQYF. The CDR3 coding sequence is TGTGCCACCAGCAGACAGCGTAGGAGTCACGAGCAGTACTTC.

CDR3 amino acids: CASSLASGSFNEQYF. In nucleotides, the CDR3 is TGTGCCAGCAGCTTAGCGAGCGGGAGCTTCAACGAGCAGTACTTC. This chain links TRBV7-2 with TRBJ2-7; 8 bases match TRBD2. The ends lost 0 bases at V and 5 bases at J; junction bases unmatched: 6. Looked up from germline, CDR1 is SGHTA and CDR2 is FQGNSA. The CDR3 spans 15 residues.